This TCR beta chain is drawn from a study of shared clonotypes between healthy human individuals. The CDR3 is 13 amino acids. The germline V gene has CDR1 GTSNPN and CDR2 SVGIG (reference sequence). V was cut by 5 bases and J by 2 bases, with 11 bases left in between. Caucasian adults living in Nashville, Tennessee, provided all samples. This table comes from immunoSEQ multiplex PCR, and its TCRdb copy is limited to in-frame clones, with some not included. The sample yields about 600,000 clones, around 80% seen once. This clonotype was sampled from a middle-aged woman in good health. Some clones in this sample may be carry-over from other donors' samples. This chain joins TRBV30 and TRBJ2-3; D is unclear. Sequencing was performed on PBMCs. Here the CDR3 DNA reads TGTGCCTGGGAAACTCACTCCACAGATACGCAGTATTTT. Translated, it gives CAWETHSTDTQYF.